This TCR beta chain was sequenced for a study of T cell responses to AZD1222 COVID-19 vaccine. The repertoire was sequenced with immunoSEQ multiplex PCR; TCRdb's copy has only in-frame clones and lacks some. The data contain 150,000 to 200,000 clones, 90% of them singletons. The CDR3 has 15 amino acids. Germline V CDR1 and CDR2: MGHRA, YSYEKL. Trimming cost V 3 bases and J 11 bases; bases outside gene matches: 13. Study-level findings and limits: White British ancestry dominated among donors, who included more females, and clonal diversity was possibly underestimated. Seropositivity was recorded at baseline in only six AZD1222 recipients.

Concerning this clone itself: The target antigen is unknown.

V and J are TRBV4-1 and TRBJ1-5; 7 bases match TRBD1. The sequence came from an adult in good health. Here the sequenced sample was peripheral blood, taken on day 0 of AZD1222 vaccination. The CDR3 nucleotides are TGCGCCAGCAGCCAGGGGGCAGGGGGTGTGGGGACCCAGCATTTT. It is translated as CASSQGAGGVGTQHF.